This TCR beta chain was captured in a study of T cell responses to AZD1222 COVID-19 vaccine. Study-level results: With dominance at 160-218 and 743-854, vaccine-associated CD4 TCRs spanned spike. No repertoire was sampled before or during the peak T cell response, only after it.

Germline values: CDR1 SQVTM, CDR2 ANQGSEA. V was shortened by 2 bases and J by 0 bases, with 10 bases between the two germline ends. The CDR3 loop spans 14 amino acids. The count of this clone is one. Its cognate antigen is unknown. Profiled with immunoSEQ multiplex PCR; TCRdb holds only in-frame clones, not every one. Of around 160,000 clones in the sample, around 91% were seen once. The clonotype originates from an adult in good health. The rearrangement uses TRBV29-1 and TRBJ1-2; D might be TRBD1 (5 bases). Specimen: peripheral blood, collected on day 0 of AZD1222 vaccination. CDR3 in amino acids: CSVERGSSNYGYTF. Written as DNA, the CDR3 is TGCAGCGTTGAACGGGGGTCTTCTAACTATGGCTACACCTTC.